This record looks at one T cell receptor (beta chain) sequence and its context. The CDR3 spans 16 residues. Germline-derived CDR1 and CDR2 are SGHNT and YYREEE (reference sequence). Unmatched junction bases numbered 12, after V lost 4 bases and J lost 4 bases. Sorted-subset replicate PCRs used roughly 210 ng of genomic DNA. This amount corresponded to approximately 30,000 T cell genomes. Data came from immunoSEQ multiplex PCR; TCRdb stores just in-frame clones and leaves some out. The sample includes 2 million or so clones, 85% to 95% of them seen just once. The data belong to a study of shared clonotypes between healthy human individuals.

The TCR originated in a man younger than 35 in good health. Sequencing input: naive CD4+ T cells sorted from blood. Subset here: CD45RA+ positively selected. This rearrangement joins TRBV5-4 to TRBJ1-2, with 8 positions matching TRBD1. This CDR3 is CASSVPERTGPYGYTF. For the CDR3, the DNA is TGTGCCAGCAGCGTACCCGAAAGGACAGGGCCCTATGGCTACACCTTC.